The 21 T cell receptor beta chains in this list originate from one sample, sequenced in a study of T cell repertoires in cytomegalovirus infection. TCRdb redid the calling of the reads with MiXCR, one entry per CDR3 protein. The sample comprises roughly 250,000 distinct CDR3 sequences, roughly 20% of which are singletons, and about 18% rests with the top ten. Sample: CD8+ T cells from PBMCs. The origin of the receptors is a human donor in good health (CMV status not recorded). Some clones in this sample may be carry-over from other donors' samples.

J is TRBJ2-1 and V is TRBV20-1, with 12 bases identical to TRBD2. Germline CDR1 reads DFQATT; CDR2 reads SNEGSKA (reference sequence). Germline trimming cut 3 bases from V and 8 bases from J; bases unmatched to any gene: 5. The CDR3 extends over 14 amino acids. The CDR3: CSASLAGGFDEQFF. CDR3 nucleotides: TGCAGTGCTAGTCTAGCGGGGGGGTTTGATGAGCAGTTCTTC.

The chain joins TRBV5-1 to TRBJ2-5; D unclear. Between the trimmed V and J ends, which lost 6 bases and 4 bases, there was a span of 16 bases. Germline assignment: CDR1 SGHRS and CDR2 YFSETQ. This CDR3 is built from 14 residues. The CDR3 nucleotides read TGCGCCAGCAACCCTCCAAGGGTTCCAGAGACCCAGTACTTC. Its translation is CASNPPRVPETQYF.

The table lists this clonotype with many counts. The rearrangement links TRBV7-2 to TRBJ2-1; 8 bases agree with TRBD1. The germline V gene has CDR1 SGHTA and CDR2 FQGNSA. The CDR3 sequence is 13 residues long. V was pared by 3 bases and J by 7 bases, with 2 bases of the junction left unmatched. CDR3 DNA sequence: TGTGCCAGCAGCTTTTACAGGGGGAATGAGCAGTTCTTC. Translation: CASSFYRGNEQFF. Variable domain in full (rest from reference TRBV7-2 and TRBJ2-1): GAGVSQSPSNKVTEKGKDVELRCDPISGHTALYWYRQSLGQGLEFLIYFQGNSAPDKSGLPSDRFSAERTGGSVSTLTIQRTQQEDSAVYLCASSFYRGNEQFFGPGTRLTVL.

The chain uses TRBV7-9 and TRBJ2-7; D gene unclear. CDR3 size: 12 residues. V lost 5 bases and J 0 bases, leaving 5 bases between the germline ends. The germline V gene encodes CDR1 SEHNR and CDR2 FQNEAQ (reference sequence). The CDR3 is CASSTSSYEQYF. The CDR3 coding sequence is TGTGCCAGCAGCACCTCCTCCTACGAGCAGTACTTC.

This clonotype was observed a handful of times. CDR3 amino acids: CASRMTGQRNQPQHF. The DNA for the CDR3 is TGTGCCAGCAGGATGACGGGACAGAGAAATCAGCCCCAGCATTTT. This chain joins TRBV12-3 or TRBV12-4 and TRBJ1-5, with 7 bases fitting TRBD1. J was trimmed by 4 bases and V by 6 bases; bases with no gene match: 9. CDR3 length: 15 amino acids.

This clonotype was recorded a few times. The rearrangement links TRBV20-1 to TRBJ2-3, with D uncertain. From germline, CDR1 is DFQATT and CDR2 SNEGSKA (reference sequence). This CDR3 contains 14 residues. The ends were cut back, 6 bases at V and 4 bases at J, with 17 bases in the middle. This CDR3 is CSAPAPYSSDTQYF. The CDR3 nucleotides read TGCAGTGCGCCCGCCCCCTACTCTTCAGATACGCAGTATTTT.

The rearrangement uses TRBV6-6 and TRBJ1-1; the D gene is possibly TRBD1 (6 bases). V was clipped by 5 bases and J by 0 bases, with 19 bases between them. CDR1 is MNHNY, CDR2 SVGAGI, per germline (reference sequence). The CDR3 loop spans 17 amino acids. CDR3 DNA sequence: TGTGCCAGCAGTGATTCGGAGGGGGAATCCGTGAACACTGAAGCTTTCTTT. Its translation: CASSDSEGESVNTEAFF.

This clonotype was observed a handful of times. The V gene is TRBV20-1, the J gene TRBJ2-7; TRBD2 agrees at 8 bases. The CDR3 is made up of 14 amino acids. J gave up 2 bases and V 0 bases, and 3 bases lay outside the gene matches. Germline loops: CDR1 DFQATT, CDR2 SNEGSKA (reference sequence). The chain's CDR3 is CSARDFSGTYEQYF. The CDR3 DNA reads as TGCAGTGCTAGAGATTTTAGCGGGACCTACGAGCAGTACTTC.

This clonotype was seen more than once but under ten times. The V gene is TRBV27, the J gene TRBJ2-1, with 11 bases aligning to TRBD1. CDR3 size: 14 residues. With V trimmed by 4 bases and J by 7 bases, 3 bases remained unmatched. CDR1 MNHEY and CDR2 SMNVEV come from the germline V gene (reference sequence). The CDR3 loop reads CASSWTGGHNEQFF. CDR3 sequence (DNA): TGTGCCAGCAGTTGGACAGGGGGCCATAATGAGCAGTTCTTC.

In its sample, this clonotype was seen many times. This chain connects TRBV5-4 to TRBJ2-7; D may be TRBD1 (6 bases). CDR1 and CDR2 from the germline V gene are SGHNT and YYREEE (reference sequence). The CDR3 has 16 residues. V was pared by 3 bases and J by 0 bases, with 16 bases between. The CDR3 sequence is CASSSPTGISSYEQYF. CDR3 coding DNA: TGTGCCAGCAGCTCCCCAACAGGGATTTCCTCCTACGAGCAGTACTTC.

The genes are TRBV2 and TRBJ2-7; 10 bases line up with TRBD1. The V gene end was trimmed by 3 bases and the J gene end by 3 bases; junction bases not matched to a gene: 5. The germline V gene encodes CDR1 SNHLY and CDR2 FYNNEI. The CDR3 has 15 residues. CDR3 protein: CASSESWDRGYEQYF. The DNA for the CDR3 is TGTGCCAGCAGTGAGTCGTGGGACAGGGGCTACGAGCAGTACTTC.

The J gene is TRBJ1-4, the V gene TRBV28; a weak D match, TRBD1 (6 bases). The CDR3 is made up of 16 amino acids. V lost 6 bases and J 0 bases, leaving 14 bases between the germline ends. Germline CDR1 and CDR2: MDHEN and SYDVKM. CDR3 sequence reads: CASRATGFATNEKLFF. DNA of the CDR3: TGTGCCAGCAGGGCTACAGGGTTTGCAACTAATGAAAAACTGTTTTTT.

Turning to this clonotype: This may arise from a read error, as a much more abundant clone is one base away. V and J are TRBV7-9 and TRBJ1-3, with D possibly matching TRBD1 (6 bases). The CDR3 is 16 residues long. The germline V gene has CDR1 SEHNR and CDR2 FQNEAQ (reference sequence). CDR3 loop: CASSSTHRDPGNTKYF. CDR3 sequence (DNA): TGTGCCAGCAGCTCTACTCACAGGGACCCTGGAAACACCAAATATTTT.

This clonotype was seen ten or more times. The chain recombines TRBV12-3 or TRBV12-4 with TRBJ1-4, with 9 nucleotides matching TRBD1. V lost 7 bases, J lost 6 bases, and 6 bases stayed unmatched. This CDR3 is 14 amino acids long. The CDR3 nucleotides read TGTGCCAGCACCACAACAGGGGGCCATGAAAAACTGTTTTTT. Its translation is CASTTTGGHEKLFF.

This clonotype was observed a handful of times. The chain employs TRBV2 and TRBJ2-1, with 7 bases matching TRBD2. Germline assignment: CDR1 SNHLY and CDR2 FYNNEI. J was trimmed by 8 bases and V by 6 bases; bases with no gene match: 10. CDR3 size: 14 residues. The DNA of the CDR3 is TGTGCCAGCAGGGGGACTATGCAGGCGGATGAGCAGTTCTTC. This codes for CASRGTMQADEQFF.

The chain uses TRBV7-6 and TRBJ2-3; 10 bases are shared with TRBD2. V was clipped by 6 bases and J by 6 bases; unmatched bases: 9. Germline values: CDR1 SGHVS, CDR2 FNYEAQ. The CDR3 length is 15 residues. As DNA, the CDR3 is TGTGCCAGCAGAAGACTAGCGGGCCTTATGGATACGCAGTATTTT. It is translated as CASRRLAGLMDTQYF.

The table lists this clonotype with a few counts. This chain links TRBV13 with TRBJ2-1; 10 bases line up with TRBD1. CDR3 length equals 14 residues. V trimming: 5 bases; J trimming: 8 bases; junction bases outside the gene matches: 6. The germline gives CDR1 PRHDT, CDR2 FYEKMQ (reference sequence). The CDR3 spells CASSPGQGGYEQFF. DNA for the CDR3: TGTGCCAGCAGCCCCGGACAGGGGGGGTATGAGCAGTTCTTC. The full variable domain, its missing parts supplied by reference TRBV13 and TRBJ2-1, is AAGVIQSPRHLIKEKRETATLKCYPIPRHDTVYWYQQGPGQDPQFLISFYEKMQSDKGSIPDRFSAQQFSDYHSELNMSSLELGDSALYFCASSPGQGGYEQFFGPGTRLTVL.

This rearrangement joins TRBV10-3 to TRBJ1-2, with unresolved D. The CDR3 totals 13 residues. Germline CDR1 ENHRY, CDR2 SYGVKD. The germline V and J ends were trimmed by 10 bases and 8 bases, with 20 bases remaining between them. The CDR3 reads CATTPGHPGGYTF. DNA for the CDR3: TGTGCCACAACGCCCGGGCATCCTGGGGGCTACACCTTC.

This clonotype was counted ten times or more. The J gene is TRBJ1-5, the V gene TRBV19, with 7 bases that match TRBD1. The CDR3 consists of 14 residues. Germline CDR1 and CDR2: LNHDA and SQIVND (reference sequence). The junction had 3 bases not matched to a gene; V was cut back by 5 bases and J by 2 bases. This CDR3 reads CASSFTGGNQPQHF. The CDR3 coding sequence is TGTGCCAGTAGTTTTACAGGGGGCAATCAGCCCCAGCATTTT.

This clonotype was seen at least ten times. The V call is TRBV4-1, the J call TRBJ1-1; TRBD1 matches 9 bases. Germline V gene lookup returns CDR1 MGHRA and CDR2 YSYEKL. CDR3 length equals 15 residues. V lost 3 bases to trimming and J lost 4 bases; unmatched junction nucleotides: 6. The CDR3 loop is CASSQTRQGGTEAFF. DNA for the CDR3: TGCGCCAGCAGCCAGACGAGACAGGGGGGCACTGAAGCTTTCTTT.

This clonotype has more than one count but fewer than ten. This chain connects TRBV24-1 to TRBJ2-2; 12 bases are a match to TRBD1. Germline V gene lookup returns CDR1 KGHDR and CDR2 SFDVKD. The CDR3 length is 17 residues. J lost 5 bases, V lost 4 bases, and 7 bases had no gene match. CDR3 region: CATSEWGQGAATGELFF. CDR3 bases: TGTGCCACCAGTGAATGGGGACAGGGGGCAGCTACCGGGGAGCTGTTTTTT.